Listed below are T cell receptor beta chains from one sample, sequenced in a study of cytomegalovirus exposure and HLA in healthy donors. This table comes from immunoSEQ multiplex PCR, and its TCRdb copy is limited to in-frame clones, with some not included. Seen here are some 150,000 clones, 60% to 80% observed once, and the top ten hold roughly 2.9%. Sequenced material: PBMCs. These receptors all come from a man between 35 and 55 years old in good health and CMV-seronegative. CDR3s include the opening cysteine and the closing phenylalanine or tryptophan. D genes are given only for firm matches. The size of a clone is reported for some rows only, either as once, few or many, or as a class for expanded clones.

j_gene	v_gene	abundance	len	d_gene	CDR3aa	CDR3nt
TRBJ2-2	TRBV27	.	16	.	CASSSSPRESTGELFF	TGTGCCAGCAGTTCCTCACCACGGGAATCCACCGGGGAGCTGTTTTTT
TRBJ2-2	TRBV19	once	16	.	CASSSPRDLNTGELFF	TGTGCCAGTAGTTCCCCGAGGGACTTAAACACCGGGGAGCTGTTTTTT
TRBJ1-4	TRBV5-4	.	14	TRBD1	CASSLQGAGEKLFF	TGTGCCAGCAGCTTGCAGGGGGCGGGTGAAAAACTGTTTTTT
TRBJ1-1	TRBV30	.	12	TRBD1	CAWSYQGGKAFF	TGTGCCTGGAGTTACCAGGGGGGTAAAGCTTTCTTT
TRBJ1-6	TRBV6-1	.	15	.	CASSEPGGERTPLHF	TGTGCCAGCAGTGAACCGGGAGGAGAGCGTACACCCCTCCACTTT
TRBJ2-7	TRBV7-2	.	16	.	CASSLMPSVGTYEQYF	TGTGCCAGCAGCCTAATGCCTAGCGTAGGTACCTACGAGCAGTACTTC
TRBJ1-2	TRBV7-8	.	15	.	CASSLAQGSGYGYTF	TGTGCCAGCAGCTTAGCGCAGGGTTCAGGCTATGGCTACACCTTC
TRBJ2-7	TRBV14	once	14	.	CASSQAGSQWWLYF	TGTGCCAGCAGCCAAGCCGGGTCCCAATGGTGGCTGTACTTC
TRBJ2-2	TRBV2	few	15	TRBD1	CASNPGQGASGELFF	TGTGCCAGCAACCCGGGACAGGGGGCCTCCGGGGAGCTGTTTTTT
TRBJ1-3	TRBV19	.	15	.	CASTLPRGPGNTIYF	TGTGCCAGCACCCTCCCCCGGGGTCCCGGAAACACCATATATTTT